This entry is about one TCR beta chain. The CDR3 is 15 amino acids. Trimming cost V 1 base and J 2 bases, with 8 bases left between them. From germline, CDR1 is KGHSH and CDR2 LQKENI. The source of the sample is a study of blood T cell repertoires in COVID-19. Study overall: T cells, B-cell-depleted T cells, or PBMCs provided the cDNA or gDNA that served as material.

Assignment of participants to cohorts was predicated upon participant-reported clinical history. Data came from immunoSEQ multiplex PCR; TCRdb stores just in-frame clones and leaves some out. The table has 250,000 or so clones, 80% to 85% seen once; the top ten hold 3.4%. V and J are TRBV18 and TRBJ1-4; a weak D match, TRBD1 (5 bases). This sequence originates from a man aged 50-59 years who had recovered from COVID-19. The sequencing input was PBMCs or T cells enriched from blood (not recorded which). The CDR3, as DNA: TGTGCCAGCTCACCACAGACAGTGACTAATGAAAAACTGTTTTTT. This codes for CASSPQTVTNEKLFF.